The TCR beta chain under discussion was sequenced for a study of blood T cell repertoires in COVID-19. For the study at large: Acute-phase and convalescent COVID-19 samples originated in the United States, Italy and Spain.

Assay: immunoSEQ multiplex PCR; the TCRdb copy retains only in-frame clones and omits some. The sample consists of some 100,000 clones, about nine tenths of them appearing once. Germline V gene lookup returns CDR1 MDHEN and CDR2 SYDVKM. Trimming shortened V by 8 bases and J by 1 base, and 18 bases separated the two germline ends. The CDR3 spans 16 residues. The clonotype comes from a human donor in a cohort sampled during active COVID-19. The chain links TRBV28 to TRBJ2-1; TRBD2 is a possible D gene (5 bases). Sample: peripheral blood. The CDR3 nucleotides read TGTGCCAGCGTAGGACTCCAGAGCTTTTCCTACAATGAGCAGTTCTTC. Amino acid sequence: CASVGLQSFSYNEQFF.